This T cell receptor (beta chain) stems from a study of control samples from healthy donors and cancer patients (dated by TCRdb to 2018 to 2021). Library method: the immunoSEQ multiplex PCR assay. Not all clones reach the TCRdb copy of this immuneACCESS table, which keeps in-frame sequences only. Checked studies attribute under half of the gap to unresolved V genes and leave the rest unexplained. This sample is represented by approximately 97,000 clones; around four fifths of them were singletons. The top ten clones comprise approximately 19% of the sample. To note about this clone: Its target antigen remains unknown. Base qualities are not at hand, and no much larger clone is one base apart.

The germline V gene provides CDR1 SGHRS and CDR2 YFSETQ. V and J are trimmed by 0 bases and 3 bases, and the gene matches miss 6 bases of the junction. The CDR3 numbers 16 residues from cysteine through phenylalanine. The read is trimmed to its CDR3 DNA, 48 bases read in frame from base 1. The sequenced sample consisted of blood. The V gene is TRBV5-1 and the J gene is TRBJ1-2, with 9 bases aligning to TRBD1. The receptor comes from a young man in good health. The DNA sequence is as follows: TGCGCCAGCAGCTTGGAATGGGACAGGGAGGACTATGGCTACACCTTC. The encoded protein is CASSLEWDREDYGYTF. Outside the CDR3, residues come from the reference TRBV5-1 and TRBJ1-2 proteins, so the full variable domain is: KAGVTQTPRYLIKTRGQQVTLSCSPISGHRSVSWYQQTPGQGLQFLFEYFSETQRNKGNFPGRFSGRQFSNSRSEMNVSTLELGDSALYLCASSLEWDREDYGYTFGSGTRLTVV.